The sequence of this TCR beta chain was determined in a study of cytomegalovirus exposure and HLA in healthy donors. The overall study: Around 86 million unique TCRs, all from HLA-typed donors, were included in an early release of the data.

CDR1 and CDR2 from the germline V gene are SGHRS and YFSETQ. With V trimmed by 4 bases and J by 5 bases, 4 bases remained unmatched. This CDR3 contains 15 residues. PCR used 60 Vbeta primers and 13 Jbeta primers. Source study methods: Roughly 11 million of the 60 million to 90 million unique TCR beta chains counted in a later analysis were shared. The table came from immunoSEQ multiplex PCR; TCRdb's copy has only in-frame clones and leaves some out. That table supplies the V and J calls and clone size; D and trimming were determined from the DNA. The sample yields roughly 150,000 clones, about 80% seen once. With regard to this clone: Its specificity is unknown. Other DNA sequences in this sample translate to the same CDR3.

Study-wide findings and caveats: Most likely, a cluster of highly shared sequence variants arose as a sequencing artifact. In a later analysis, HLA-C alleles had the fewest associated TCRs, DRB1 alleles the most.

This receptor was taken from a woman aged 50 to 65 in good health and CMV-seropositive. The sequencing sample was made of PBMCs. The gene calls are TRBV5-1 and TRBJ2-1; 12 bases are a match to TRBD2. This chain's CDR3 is CASSPLAGGDNEQFF. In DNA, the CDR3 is TGCGCCAGCAGCCCACTAGCGGGGGGAGACAATGAGCAGTTCTTC.